The rows below give T cell receptor beta chains drawn from one sample of a study of identical twins. In TCRdb, the 5' RACE reads were re-called with MiXCR into one record per CDR3 protein. The data show 1.5 million to 2 million distinct CDR3 sequences, with 25% to 35% seen just once and about 0.3% held by the top ten. Sequencing input: cord blood. These receptors were taken from a newborn girl in good health. The CDR3 runs from the conserved cysteine through the conserved F or W. D genes are given only for firm matches. Clone size appears in some rows only: once, few, many, or a class for an expanded clone.

abundance,j_gene,v_gene,d_gene,CDR3nt,CDR3aa
.,TRBJ1-1,TRBV2,TRBD1,TGTGCCAGCAGTGTACAGGGGATCGGGAACACTGAAGCTTTCTTT,CASSVQGIGNTEAFF
few,TRBJ2-5,TRBV11-1,.,TGTGCCAGCAGCCGAAACACTCAGACCCAGTACTTC,CASSRNTQTQYF
few,TRBJ1-1,TRBV7-9,.,TGTGCCAGCAGCTTCTGGGGGGGGCGGGACACTGAAGCTTTCTTT,CASSFWGGRDTEAFF
few,TRBJ2-7,TRBV29-1,.,TGCAGCGTAGCATCTCGACAGGCCTACGAGCAGTACTTC,CSVASRQAYEQYF
.,TRBJ2-7,TRBV20-1,TRBD2,TGCAGTGCTCGACCCCTAGCGGGGGCCTACGAGCAGTACTTC,CSARPLAGAYEQYF
few,TRBJ1-5,TRBV20-1,.,TGCAGTGCTAGTCGGTATAATCAGCCCCAGCATTTT,CSASRYNQPQHF
.,TRBJ2-1,TRBV20-1,TRBD2,TGCAGTGCCCCGAGCACAGGGACTAGCCGTTTGGGGTCCTACAATGAGCAGTTCTTC,CSAPSTGTSRLGSYNEQFF
few,TRBJ1-1,TRBV15,TRBD1,TGTGCCACCAGCCCTCGGACAGGGGGCACTGAAGCTTTCTTT,CATSPRTGGTEAFF
few,TRBJ2-1,TRBV28,TRBD2,TGTGCCAGCAAAGCCGGGACTAGCCGAAATGAGCAGTTCTTC,CASKAGTSRNEQFF
many,TRBJ2-1,TRBV3-1,.,TGTGCCAGCAGCCAACCGGGGTCCACCTACAATGAGCAGTTCTTC,CASSQPGSTYNEQFF
.,TRBJ2-7,TRBV11-2,TRBD2,TGTGCCAGCAGCCCCGGGACTAGCAGACACAATGAGCAGTACTTC,CASSPGTSRHNEQYF
few,TRBJ2-7,TRBV7-2,TRBD2,TGTGCCAGCAGCCCCGGTCGGCCCGGGACTAGCGGGAGGCTGAATTACGAGCAGTACTTC,CASSPGRPGTSGRLNYEQYF
few,TRBJ2-3,TRBV20-1,TRBD2,TGCAGTGCTAGTCTGACTAGCGGGAGAACAGATACGCAGTATTTT,CSASLTSGRTDTQYF
.,TRBJ1-6,TRBV20-1,TRBD1,TGCAGTGCTAGGACAGGGGGCTCGACGAATTCACCCCCCCACTTT,CSARTGGSTNSPPHF
once,TRBJ2-5,TRBV6-5,TRBD2,TGTGCCAGCATGACCGTCCTATCCTATAGCGGGAGGGCCTGGTACTTC,CASMTVLSYSGRAWYF
.,TRBJ2-7,TRBV6-6,TRBD1,TGTGCCAGCAGGATCGACAGGGAGACTGGCGAGCAGTACTTC,CASRIDRETGEQYF
few,TRBJ2-1,TRBV9,TRBD2,TGTGCCAGCAGAGGGACCCCAGGACTAGCGGGGAATGAGCAGTTCTTC,CASRGTPGLAGNEQFF
.,TRBJ2-5,TRBV25-1,.,TGTGCCAGCACCGGAGGTACGAGGGAGACCCAGTACTTC,CASTGGTRETQYF
few,TRBJ2-3,TRBV7-2,TRBD2,TGTGCCAGCAGCTTAGTAGCCGGAATAGCGGGAGAGAGCACAGATACGCAGTATTTT,CASSLVAGIAGESTDTQYF
.,TRBJ2-7,TRBV10-2,.,TGCGCCAGCATGGCCTCTCCAGGCGGAAGCTCCTACGAGCAGTACTTC,CASMASPGGSSYEQYF
.,TRBJ2-6,TRBV10-3,TRBD1,TGTGCCATCAGTAGGGGACAGAGCTCTGGGGCCAACGTCCTGACTTTC,CAISRGQSSGANVLTF
few,TRBJ1-5,TRBV24-1,TRBD1,TGTGCCACCAGTGATCACAGGGGAAGGAGCAATCAGCCCCAGCATTTT,CATSDHRGRSNQPQHF
.,TRBJ2-1,TRBV5-5,.,TGTGCCAGCAGCTTGGCCGGCCGACTAGTTTGGGAGCAGTTCTTC,CASSLAGRLVWEQFF
.,TRBJ1-1,TRBV10-3,.,TGTGCCATCAGACTCGCAGACTCAACGCCTGAAGCTTTCTTT,CAIRLADSTPEAFF
few,TRBJ2-7,TRBV12-3/TRBV12-4,.,TGTGCCAGCAGTTTCTCCAGCCACGAGCAGTACTTC,CASSFSSHEQYF
.,TRBJ1-5,TRBV28,.,TGTGCCAGCAGTTTAGCTGGGATGGGCCCCAATCAGCCCCAGCATTTT,CASSLAGMGPNQPQHF
.,TRBJ1-2,TRBV29-1,.,TGCAGCGTTGACAGTGGGGCAGCTAACTATGGCTACACCTTC,CSVDSGAANYGYTF
.,TRBJ2-1,TRBV2,.,TGTGCCTCCCGCCTAGCGCGGGACAATGAGCAGTTCTTC,CASRLARDNEQFF
once,TRBJ2-1,TRBV7-2,.,TGTGCCAGCAGCTTCAGGACCACGGGAAATGAGCAGTTCTTC,CASSFRTTGNEQFF
.,TRBJ2-1,TRBV7-7,TRBD2,TGTGCTAGCAGCGCTACCGGGACTAGCGGGGATGAGCAGTTCTTC,CASSATGTSGDEQFF
.,TRBJ2-2,TRBV11-2,.,TGTGCCAGCAGCTTAGCGGTTAGGCCCGGGGAGCTGTTTTTT,CASSLAVRPGELFF
.,TRBJ2-5,TRBV9,.,TGTGCCAGCACCCAGGCCTCGGGCTCAACGAAAGAGACCCAGTACTTC,CASTQASGSTKETQYF
few,TRBJ1-6,TRBV7-2,.,TGTGCCAGCAGCTTAGTTGTCGGCTTCTATTCACCCCTCCACTTT,CASSLVVGFYSPLHF
.,TRBJ2-1,TRBV7-2,.,TGTGCCAGCAGCTTATCACGTTTAGTGCAAGAGACCCAGTTCTTC,CASSLSRLVQETQFF
.,TRBJ2-3,TRBV28,.,TGTGCCAGCAGTTCATCGGACGGGTCCACAGATACGCAGTATTTT,CASSSSDGSTDTQYF
few,TRBJ2-1,TRBV19,TRBD2,TGTGCCAGTAGGTCCCGGGGGGGGAGAGATAATGAGCAGTTCTTC,CASRSRGGRDNEQFF
few,TRBJ1-5,TRBV25-1,TRBD1,TGTGCCAGCAGTGGGGGACAGGGCCCAAATCAGCCCCAGCATTTT,CASSGGQGPNQPQHF
many,TRBJ2-7,TRBV20-1,TRBD2,TGCAGTGCAAAACGTAGCGGGGCGTCCTACGAGCAGTACTTC,CSAKRSGASYEQYF
.,TRBJ2-1,TRBV29-1,TRBD2,TGCAGCGTTGAGGGTAGCGGGAGCTCCTACAATGAGCGGTTCTTC,CSVEGSGSSYNERFF
.,TRBJ1-2,TRBV9,.,TGTGCCAGCAGCGTAGTGGACCGGCCCTATGGCTACACCTTC,CASSVVDRPYGYTF
.,TRBJ2-7,TRBV12-3/TRBV12-4,.,TGTGCCAACAGCATGGATCTCCGGGACTACGAGCAGTACTTC,CANSMDLRDYEQYF
few,TRBJ2-1,TRBV25-1,.,TGTGCCAGCAGCAAGGGGGAGGGGTGGAGTGGGAATGAGCAGTTCTTC,CASSKGEGWSGNEQFF
.,TRBJ2-7,TRBV10-3,TRBD2,TGTGCCATCAGTGACGGACTAGCGGGAGGGCCACTCTCCTACGAGCAGTACTTC,CAISDGLAGGPLSYEQYF
.,TRBJ1-1,TRBV20-1,.,TGCAGTGCACATCCAGGGGTGACTGAAGCTTTCTTT,CSAHPGVTEAFF